These 32 T cell receptor beta chains came from one sample sequenced in a study of Ad26.COV2.S vaccination and SARS-CoV-2 variants. Some clones are missing from TCRdb's copy, which holds only in-frame ones; the method was immunoSEQ multiplex PCR. The sample has hundreds of thousands of clones; around four fifths are singletons. As to treatment: some 20 received Ad26.COV2.S at low or high dose, single or two shots; roughly five received placebo; per-sample allocation not given. Day 63 following the first vaccine or placebo injection was when the samples were taken. Sequenced material: peripheral blood, taken in a trial of Ad26.COV2.S vaccine versus placebo. These receptors were obtained from a person aged 18-60 years who received the Ad26.COV2.S COVID-19 vaccine or a placebo.

A single count supports this clone. The rearrangement joins TRBV6-5 to TRBJ1-1; D might be TRBD1 (5 bases). Between the trimmed V and J ends, which lost 2 bases and 7 bases, there was a span of 14 bases. CDR1 is MNHEY, CDR2 SVGAGI, per germline. The CDR3 spans 14 residues. CDR3 protein: CASSYEGSRIEAFF. The DNA of the CDR3 is TGTGCCAGCAGTTACGAGGGGTCGAGGATTGAAGCTTTCTTT.

The chain links TRBV6-1 to TRBJ1-1, with D uncertain. Germline-derived CDR1 and CDR2 are MNHNS and SASEGT. The CDR3 runs 15 residues. V was shortened by 0 bases and J by 0 bases, with 8 bases between the two germline ends. The CDR3 sequence: CASSEATYLNTEAFF. The CDR3 region has the DNA TGTGCCAGCAGTGAAGCGACCTATTTGAACACTGAAGCTTTCTTT.

The V and J genes are TRBV9 and TRBJ2-5; D not resolved. This CDR3 region has 13 residues. Germline assignment: CDR1 SGDLS and CDR2 YYNGEE. Trimming stripped 0 bases from V and 7 bases from J, with 10 bases between. CDR3 protein: CASSVDQSGTQYF. CDR3 in DNA: TGTGCCAGCAGCGTAGACCAGTCCGGGACCCAGTACTTC.

The chain carries TRBV6-1 and TRBJ1-1; 7 bases align to TRBD1. J gave up 4 bases and V 2 bases, and 10 bases lay outside the gene matches. The CDR3 has 16 amino acids. Germline CDR1 is MNHNS and CDR2 is SASEGT. The CDR3 DNA reads as TGTGCCAGCAGTGAACATCGGACAGGCCCGACCACTGAAGCTTTCTTT. Its protein product is CASSEHRTGPTTEAFF.

The gene calls are TRBV28 and TRBJ1-4; possible D gene TRBD1, 6 bases. Germline V lookup: CDR1 MDHEN, CDR2 SYDVKM. This CDR3 spans 14 amino acids. Deletions cut 4 bases from V and 6 bases from J, with 12 bases between. CDR3 DNA: TGTGCCAGCAGTTCCAATACAGGGTATGAAAAACTGTTTTTT. It yields the protein CASSSNTGYEKLFF. Full variable domain (outside the CDR3, taken from reference TRBV28 and TRBJ1-4): DVKVTQSSRYLVKRTGEKVFLECVQDMDHENMFWYRQDPGLGLRLIYFSYDVKMKEKGDIPEGYSVSREKKERFSLILESASTNQTSMYLCASSSNTGYEKLFFGSGTQLSVL.

The V call is TRBV18, the J call TRBJ1-3; no clear D gene. The CDR3 has 16 amino acids. Germline loops: CDR1 KGHSH, CDR2 LQKENI. Trimming removed 0 bases at V and 0 bases at J, with 9 bases between. The CDR3 bases are TGTGCCAGCTCACCACCGGGAGTTCGCTCTGGAAACACCATATATTTT. Translated, it gives CASSPPGVRSGNTIYF.

This chain joins TRBV7-2 and TRBJ2-4; D remains unclear. Trimming took 5 bases from V and 0 from J, leaving 8 bases between them. The length of the CDR3 is 14 residues. Germline lookup yields CDR1 SGHTA and CDR2 FQGNSA. The DNA for the CDR3 is TGTGCCAGCAGCCCTGGGTTAGCCAAAAACATTCAGTACTTC. As protein: CASSPGLAKNIQYF.

This sequence joins TRBV5-4 and TRBJ1-3, with D hard to call. V was shortened by 1 base and J by 2 bases, with 13 bases between the two germline ends. CDR1 is SGHNT and CDR2 is YYREEE in the germline V gene (reference sequence). CDR3 length: 16 residues. As DNA, the CDR3 is TGTGCCAGCAGCTTGTTTCTGGGAACCGCTGGAAACACCATATATTTT. Its translation is CASSLFLGTAGNTIYF.

This clone showed up just a few times. The chain recombines TRBV28 with TRBJ1-5, with 11 bases matching TRBD1. The ends lost 3 bases at V and 11 bases at J; junction bases unmatched: 9. Looked up from germline, CDR1 is MDHEN and CDR2 is SYDVKM. This CDR3 spans 15 amino acids. The chain's CDR3 is CASSFSGTGGRSQHF. The CDR3 DNA follows: TGTGCCAGCAGTTTTTCCGGGACAGGGGGTCGGTCCCAGCATTTT.

The rearrangement links TRBV6-2 or TRBV6-3 to TRBJ2-7; D is unclear. Per the germline V gene, CDR1 is MNHEY and CDR2 is SVGEGT. The CDR3 runs to 11 residues. Trimming removed 5 bases at V and 6 bases at J, with 8 bases between. The CDR3 spells CASSTPGEQYF. Written as DNA, the CDR3 is TGTGCCAGCAGTACCCCCGGCGAGCAGTACTTC.

The chain has TRBV30 and TRBJ2-7; 8 bases map to TRBD2. The V segment lost 3 bases and the J segment 2 bases; nucleotides outside the gene matches: 6. CDR3 length equals 14 residues. Germline V gives CDR1 GTSNPN, CDR2 SVGIG (reference sequence). The CDR3 here is CAWRAPGGAYEQYF. CDR3 bases: TGTGCCTGGAGGGCCCCCGGGGGGGCCTACGAGCAGTACTTC.

This clone was found once. The chain carries TRBV7-7 and TRBJ2-1; 7 nucleotides align to TRBD1. Germline assignment: CDR1 SSHAT and CDR2 FNYEAQ (reference sequence). J was trimmed by 2 bases and V by 5 bases; bases with no gene match: 9. The CDR3 is 16 residues long. This CDR3 reads CASSIRQGTTYNEQFF. As DNA, the CDR3 is TGTGCCAGCAGCATAAGACAGGGTACAACCTACAATGAGCAGTTCTTC.

J is TRBJ2-3 and V is TRBV30, with D tentatively TRBD1 or TRBD2 (7 bases each). Germline V gives CDR1 GTSNPN, CDR2 SVGIG (reference sequence). This CDR3 spans 13 amino acids. V gave up 8 bases and J gave up 6 bases, with 18 bases separating them. The CDR3 reads CATGEGFGDTQYF. The DNA of the CDR3 is TGTGCCACAGGGGAGGGGTTTGGGGATACGCAGTATTTT.

The chain links TRBV18 to TRBJ1-2, with D possibly TRBD1 on 5 matching bases. Trimming left V 1 base short and J 8 bases short, with 11 bases between. The CDR3 loop spans 13 amino acids. CDR1 and CDR2 from the germline V gene are KGHSH and LQKENI. The CDR3 reads CASSPLQGVGYTF. In nucleotides, the CDR3 is TGTGCCAGCTCACCACTACAAGGGGTCGGCTACACCTTC.

The chain recombines TRBV6-5 with TRBJ1-2, with TRBD1 identical over 8 bases. Germline-derived CDR1 and CDR2 are MNHEY and SVGAGI. The CDR3 loop spans 14 amino acids. V trimming: 2 bases; J trimming: 8 bases; junction bases outside the gene matches: 7. The CDR3 DNA reads TGTGCCAGCAGTTACCAAGGGACAGGCGGGGGCTACACCTTC. This encodes CASSYQGTGGGYTF.

The chain links TRBV7-6 to TRBJ1-1; 12 bases agree with TRBD1. J was trimmed by 5 bases and V by 3 bases; bases with no gene match: 10. The CDR3 extends over 17 amino acids. Germline V CDR1 and CDR2: SGHVS, FNYEAQ. CDR3 DNA sequence: TGTGCCAGCAGCTTGTCCGGGACAGGGGGCGTAAAAACTGAAGCTTTCTTT. It translates to CASSLSGTGGVKTEAFF. The full variable domain, its missing parts supplied by reference TRBV7-6 and TRBJ1-1, is GAGVSQSPRYKVTKRGQDVALRCDPISGHVSLYWYRQALGQGPEFLTYFNYEAQQDKSGLPNDRFSAERPEGSISTLTIQRTEQRDSAMYRCASSLSGTGGVKTEAFFGQGTRLTVV.

The gene calls are TRBV5-1 and TRBJ2-7; D perhaps matches TRBD2 (5 bases). Germline V gene lookup returns CDR1 SGHRS and CDR2 YFSETQ. Trimming removed 4 bases at V and 6 bases at J, with 11 bases between. The CDR3 is 12 amino acids. The CDR3 bases are TGCGCCAGCAGCCGGGATCTCGCCGAGCAGTACTTC. Translated: CASSRDLAEQYF.

CDR3 bases: TGTGCCAGTAGTATTCCGGGGGGCTCCTACAATGAGCAGTTCTTC. The encoded protein is CASSIPGGSYNEQFF. The chain links TRBV19 to TRBJ2-1, with TRBD2 identical over 7 bases. Germline values: CDR1 LNHDA, CDR2 SQIVND (reference sequence). V trimming: 3 bases; J trimming: 0 bases; junction bases outside the gene matches: 2. There are 15 residues in the CDR3.

The chain combines TRBV9 with TRBJ1-4; D is possibly TRBD1 (5 bases). CDR3 length: 14 amino acids. V was shortened by 4 bases and J by 5 bases, with 12 bases between the two germline ends. Germline V gene lookup returns CDR1 SGDLS and CDR2 YYNGEE. The DNA of the CDR3 is TGTGCCAGCAGCACTCCGGGACGGAATGAAAAACTGTTTTTT. Its translation: CASSTPGRNEKLFF.

The chain employs TRBV4-3 and TRBJ2-7, with TRBD1 matching 8 bases. The germline V gene has CDR1 LGHNA and CDR2 YSLEER. V was clipped by 3 bases and J by 4 bases; unmatched bases: 8. The CDR3 runs to 15 residues. CDR3 in DNA: TGCGCCAGCAGCCAGGGGGACAGGTCCGGATACGAGCAGTACTTC. This gives the protein CASSQGDRSGYEQYF.

The chain combines TRBV6-5 with TRBJ2-7; D is unresolved. Germline CDR1 is MNHEY and CDR2 is SVGAGI. The V and J ends lost 4 bases and 2 bases respectively, with 15 bases between them. This CDR3 region has 15 residues. Here the CDR3 DNA reads TGTGCCAGCAGTTGGCAGCACCTTGGGACCTACGAGCAGTACTTC. Translating it yields CASSWQHLGTYEQYF.

This clone has only one observation. The V gene is TRBV9, the J gene TRBJ2-7; 8 nucleotides match TRBD2. The V segment lost 4 bases and the J segment 0 bases; nucleotides outside the gene matches: 6. The CDR3 is 15 residues long. Germline V lookup: CDR1 SGDLS, CDR2 YYNGEE. DNA for the CDR3: TGTGCCAGCAGCCTCAGCGGGAGCCCCTCCTACGAGCAGTACTTC. This sequence encodes CASSLSGSPSYEQYF.

This clone was seen only once. The chain couples TRBV11-2 to TRBJ2-5, with a weak D call TRBD2 (6 bases). The germline V and J ends were trimmed by 4 bases and 1 base, with 10 bases remaining between them. Germline-derived CDR1 and CDR2 are SGHAT and FQNNGV. The CDR3 totals 14 residues. Here the CDR3 DNA reads TGTGCCAGCAGCTACCGGACTACCCAAGAGACCCAGTACTTC. It is translated as CASSYRTTQETQYF.

This chain joins TRBV19 and TRBJ2-3; TRBD2 aligns across 7 bases. The junction had 8 bases not matched to a gene; V was cut back by 6 bases and J by 2 bases. CDR1 LNHDA and CDR2 SQIVND come from the germline V gene (reference sequence). The CDR3 is 15 amino acids. As DNA, the CDR3 is TGTGCCAGTAGCCCGCGGGGGAGCCACACAGATACGCAGTATTTT. It codes for CASSPRGSHTDTQYF.

CDR3 residues: CATSSLRANSPLHF. CDR3 coding DNA: TGTGCCACCAGCAGTCTGAGGGCTAATTCACCCCTCCACTTT. The chain couples TRBV15 to TRBJ1-6; D is unresolved. With 3 bases removed from V and 6 bases from J, the gap between germline ends came to 9 bases. Germline V gives CDR1 LNHNV, CDR2 YYDKDF (reference sequence). CDR3 size: 14 residues.

The chain couples TRBV9 to TRBJ2-6; TRBD1 is a possible D gene (5 bases). This CDR3 comprises 15 residues. The V end lost 3 bases, the J end lost 1 base, and 8 bases lay between the germline ends. Germline assignment: CDR1 SGDLS and CDR2 YYNGEE. CDR3 in DNA: TGTGCCAGCAGCGCGACAGCTTCTGGGGCCAACGTCCTGACTTTC. This sequence encodes CASSATASGANVLTF.

This clone was picked up one time. The chain carries TRBV6-2 or TRBV6-3 and TRBJ1-1; TRBD1 agrees at 7 bases. The CDR3 extends over 14 amino acids. CDR1 is MNHEY and CDR2 is SVGEGT in the germline V gene. Germline trimming cut 2 bases from V and 5 bases from J; bases unmatched to any gene: 5. The CDR3 DNA sequence: TGTGCCAGCAGTTACGCAGGGGGACTTACTGAAGCTTTCTTT. The encoded protein is CASSYAGGLTEAFF.

The chain joins TRBV27 to TRBJ1-1, with a tentative D call TRBD1 (5 bases). CDR1 and CDR2 from the germline V gene are MNHEY and SMNVEV (reference sequence). The CDR3 totals 15 residues. Between the trimmed V and J ends, which lost 5 bases and 4 bases, there was a span of 17 bases. DNA of the CDR3: TGTGCCAGCAGTACCTGGAGGCAGGGTGGCACTGAAGCTTTCTTT. Protein: CASSTWRQGGTEAFF.

The V gene is TRBV12-3 or TRBV12-4, the J gene TRBJ1-6; a possible D gene is TRBD1 (5 bases). This CDR3 region has 13 residues. Between the trimmed V and J ends, which lost 6 bases and 7 bases, there was a span of 10 bases. CDR3 bases: TGTGCCAGCAGACAGACAGTAAATTCACCCCTCCACTTT. Protein: CASRQTVNSPLHF.

This rearrangement joins TRBV24-1 to TRBJ2-3, with D possibly being TRBD2 (6 bases). CDR1 is KGHDR, CDR2 SFDVKD, per germline. V lost 4 bases, J lost 7 bases, and 17 bases lay in between. This CDR3 is 15 amino acids long. In DNA, the CDR3 is TGTGCCACCAGTGACCCCGGGACTGACTCGTATACGCAGTATTTT. It encodes CATSDPGTDSYTQYF.

This clone was counted once. The V and J genes are TRBV6-5 and TRBJ2-7, with D possibly called TRBD1 or TRBD2 (5 bases each). Between the trimmed V and J ends, which lost 7 bases and 0 bases, there was a span of 16 bases. Per germline, CDR1 MNHEY and CDR2 SVGAGI. CDR3 length: 15 amino acids. The CDR3 DNA reads as TGTGCCAGCACTCAGGGTGGAGGCCTCTCCTACGAGCAGTACTTC. Translation: CASTQGGGLSYEQYF.

This rearrangement joins TRBV2 to TRBJ1-4; 9 bases agree with TRBD1. J gave up 6 bases and V 7 bases, and 6 bases lay outside the gene matches. From germline, CDR1 is SNHLY and CDR2 FYNNEI. The CDR3 loop spans 14 amino acids. The CDR3 protein is CASKTGQGDEKLFF. CDR3 nucleotides: TGTGCCAGCAAGACGGGACAGGGTGATGAAAAACTGTTTTTT.